What follows is one T cell receptor beta chain and its context. The same CDR3 arises from other DNA sequences in this sample as well. These data come from a study of shared clonotypes between healthy human individuals. Study context: CD8 memory received one plate per donor, CD8 naive two, CD4 memory three and CD4 naive three.

This CDR3 contains 12 residues. CDR1 and CDR2 from the germline V gene are MDHEN and SYDVKM. V lost 5 bases and J 2 bases, leaving 4 bases between the germline ends. None of the donors, who were healthy HIV-negative adults, had recently had acute infections or vaccinations. From CD4+ cells came CD45RA+ naive and CD45RA-negative memory subsets. At the deep level, the assay was run. Clones were read by immunoSEQ multiplex PCR, and TCRdb kept only the in-frame ones, dropping some. The table records approximately 1,000,000 clones, 75% to 80% of them present only once. The TCR comes from a young man in good health. Some clones in this sample may be carry-over from other donors' samples. Material for sequencing was memory CD4+ T cells from PBMCs. The sample's subset: CD45RA-negative fraction. The genes are TRBV28 and TRBJ2-1; D is unclear. The CDR3 DNA follows: TGTGCCAGCAGTCTAGCCTACAATGAGCAGTTCTTC. Translating it yields CASSLAYNEQFF. The full variable domain, its missing parts supplied by reference TRBV28 and TRBJ2-1, is DVKVTQSSRYLVKRTGEKVFLECVQDMDHENMFWYRQDPGLGLRLIYFSYDVKMKEKGDIPEGYSVSREKKERFSLILESASTNQTSMYLCASSLAYNEQFFGPGTRLTVL.